These 24 T cell receptor beta chains were sequenced from one sample in a study of T cells in Graves' hyperthyroidism and ophthalmopathy. Regions amplified from RNA transcripts were the TCR beta CDR3 regions. A set of HTBI primers served as the primers for a first-round RT-PCR of the TCR CDR3. TCRdb independently ran MiXCR on the multiplex PCR reads; one entry per CDR3 protein. The sample has 400,000 to 500,000 distinct CDR3 sequences, about 13% seen once. The sample taken for sequencing was blood. The receptor source for this set is a woman aged 18-29 years with Graves' hyperthyroidism.

This clonotype was seen ten or more times. The chain combines TRBV18 with TRBJ2-5, with 13 nucleotides matching TRBD2. Germline lookup yields CDR1 KGHSH and CDR2 LQKENI. V lost 3 bases and J lost 5; bases outside the gene matches: 12. This CDR3 is 18 amino acids long. In DNA, the CDR3 is TGTGCCAGCTCACCTGGACTAGCGGGAGCCATGTTCGACGAGACCCAGTACTTC. Translation: CASSPGLAGAMFDETQYF.

This clonotype was seen repeatedly, ten times or more. The V gene is TRBV2, the J gene TRBJ2-1, with 13 bases identical to TRBD2. There are 15 residues in the CDR3. Germline values: CDR1 SNHLY, CDR2 FYNNEI. V gave up 3 bases and J gave up 6 bases; unmatched junction bases: 2. The CDR3 here is CASSERLAGGNEQFF. In DNA form, the CDR3 reads TGTGCCAGCAGTGAGAGACTAGCGGGAGGCAATGAGCAGTTCTTC.

This sequence joins TRBV12-3 or TRBV12-4 and TRBJ2-6; TRBD2 aligns across 9 bases. The V gene end was trimmed by 7 bases and the J gene end by 2 bases; junction bases not matched to a gene: 9. The length of the CDR3 is 17 residues. This CDR3 reads CASTQTSGSPGANVLTF. Here the CDR3 DNA reads TGTGCCAGCACCCAGACTAGCGGATCCCCTGGGGCCAACGTCCTGACTTTC.

This clonotype was seen many times. The J gene is TRBJ2-7, the V gene TRBV20-1; possibly TRBD1 for D (5 bases). The CDR3 has 13 amino acids. Trimming cost V 2 bases and J 4 bases, with 12 bases left between them. Per germline, CDR1 DFQATT and CDR2 SNEGSKA (reference sequence). CDR3 coding DNA: TGCAGTGCTAGACCCTGGAAGGGGTACGAGCAGTACTTC. It is translated as CSARPWKGYEQYF.

Turning to this clonotype: A much larger clone sits a single nucleotide away, making a read error possible. J is TRBJ1-2 and V is TRBV9, with 8 bases identical to TRBD1. CDR1 is SGDLS, CDR2 YYNGEE, per germline. The CDR3 consists of 15 residues. CDR3 residues: CANSPDPGQVYGYTF. DNA of the CDR3: TGTGCCAACAGCCCCGATCCGGGACAGGTCTATGGCTACACCTTC.

This sequence joins TRBV7-9 and TRBJ1-1, with D tentatively TRBD1 (5 bases). V was clipped by 5 bases and J by 2 bases, with 18 bases between them. The germline V gene has CDR1 SEHNR and CDR2 FQNEAQ (reference sequence). This CDR3 contains 16 residues. The CDR3 DNA is TGTGCCAGCAGCCCCTCCGAGGGCAGGGAAAACACTGAAGCTTTCTTT. Residues: CASSPSEGRENTEAFF.

This clonotype was recorded many times. The chain joins TRBV30 to TRBJ2-1, with TRBD1 matching over 9 bases. V shed 4 bases and J 8 bases; nucleotides not matched to a gene: 3. The germline gives CDR1 GTSNPN, CDR2 SVGIG (reference sequence). The CDR3 runs 12 residues. CDR3 loop: CAWNRGPDEQFF. The CDR3, as DNA: TGTGCCTGGAACAGGGGGCCGGATGAGCAGTTCTTC.

The chain employs TRBV2 and TRBJ1-4; 9 nucleotides align to TRBD1. CDR1 SNHLY and CDR2 FYNNEI come from the germline V gene. CDR3 length equals 15 residues. Unmatched junction bases numbered 4, after V lost 6 bases and J lost 2 bases. CDR3 loop: CASSGQGFTNEKLFF. In nucleotides, the CDR3 is TGTGCCAGCAGCGGACAGGGGTTCACTAATGAAAAACTGTTTTTT. Full variable domain (rest looked up from reference TRBV2 and TRBJ1-4): EPEVTQTPSHQVTQMGQEVILRCVPISNHLYFYWYRQILGQKVEFLVSFYNNEISEKSEIFDDQFSVERPDGSNFTLKIRSTKLEDSAMYFCASSGQGFTNEKLFFGSGTQLSVL.

This clonotype was counted at least ten times. The gene calls are TRBV4-3 and TRBJ2-3; 10 bases line up with TRBD2. Germline V lookup: CDR1 LGHNA, CDR2 YSLEER. This CDR3 spans 16 amino acids. With V trimmed by 0 bases and J by 2 bases, 2 bases remained unmatched. CDR3 nucleotides: TGCGCCAGCAGCCAAGAACTAGCGGGACCCACAGATACGCAGTATTTT. It codes for CASSQELAGPTDTQYF.

This clonotype was counted ten times or more. This chain connects TRBV7-2 to TRBJ1-1, with TRBD1 matching over 10 bases. This CDR3 has 19 residues. Germline V lookup: CDR1 SGHTA, CDR2 FQGNSA. The ends lost 6 bases at V and 1 base at J; junction bases unmatched: 17. CDR3: CASRDDRGRVGERNTEAFF. The CDR3 bases are TGTGCCAGCAGAGACGACAGGGGGCGCGTTGGGGAACGGAACACTGAAGCTTTCTTT.

This chain links TRBV7-9 with TRBJ2-5; D is ambiguous. The CDR3 extends over 13 amino acids. The germline gives CDR1 SEHNR, CDR2 FQNEAQ (reference sequence). V was cut by 5 bases and J by 3 bases, with 10 bases left in between. The CDR3 loop is CASSQSREETQYF. The CDR3 DNA is TGTGCCAGCAGCCAATCAAGGGAAGAGACCCAGTACTTC.

At least ten counts were recorded for this clonotype. Possible read error: a much larger clone is one base away. The chain carries TRBV28 and TRBJ2-7; tentative D call: TRBD1 (6 bases). The V gene lost 8 bases and the J gene lost 2 bases, with 16 bases spanning the gap. The CDR3 has 14 amino acids. Germline assignment: CDR1 MDHEN and CDR2 SYDVKM. The CDR3 is CASGPGQTPYEQYF. CDR3 nucleotides: TGTGCCAGCGGTCCCGGACAGACACCCTACGAGCAGTACTTC. Using reference TRBV28 and TRBJ2-7 for the parts outside the CDR3, the full variable domain is DVKVTQSSRYLVKRTGEKVFLECVQDMDHENMFWYRQDPGLGLRLIYFSYDVKMKEKGDIPEGYSVSREKKERFSLILESASTNQTSMYLCASGPGQTPYEQYFGPGTRLTVT.

This clonotype was seen only a few times. This may arise from a read error, as a much more abundant clone is one base away. The J gene is TRBJ1-1, the V gene TRBV2; D is possibly TRBD1 (5 bases). Germline V gene lookup returns CDR1 SNHLY and CDR2 FYNNEI. V was cut by 6 bases and J by 7 bases, with 12 bases left in between. The CDR3 has 12 amino acids. CDR3 protein: CASSRDRFEAFF. The CDR3 DNA is TGTGCCAGCAGCAGAGACAGATTTGAAGCTTTCTTT.

J is TRBJ2-7 and V is TRBV10-2; 10 bases align to TRBD1. Germline assignment: CDR1 WSHSY and CDR2 SAAADI. The CDR3 sequence is 15 residues long. The J segment lost 6 bases and the V segment lost 6 bases, leaving 11 bases of the junction unmatched. DNA for the CDR3: TGCGCCAGCAGAGGAATGGACAGGGGGACGTTCGAGCAGTACTTC. Translated, it gives CASRGMDRGTFEQYF.

This clonotype was seen ten or more times. The chain employs TRBV12-3 or TRBV12-4 and TRBJ2-3, with D hard to call. This CDR3 has 12 amino acids. The V end lost 5 bases, the J end lost 4 bases, and 7 bases lay between the germline ends. CDR3 region: CASSASPDTQYF. DNA for the CDR3: TGTGCCAGCAGTGCCAGCCCAGATACGCAGTATTTT.

This clonotype appeared many times. The rearrangement uses TRBV9 and TRBJ2-1; 9 nucleotides match TRBD2. CDR1 is SGDLS and CDR2 is YYNGEE in the germline V gene. V shed 2 bases, J shed 4 bases, and the junction held 7 bases outside the gene matches. The CDR3 sequence is 16 residues long. CDR3 sequence (DNA): TGTGCCAGCAGCGTCCTCGGACTAGCGAGTTACAATGAGCAGTTCTTC. This gives the protein CASSVLGLASYNEQFF. Drawing the rest from reference TRBV9 and TRBJ2-1, the complete variable domain is DSGVTQTPKHLITATGQRVTLRCSPRSGDLSVYWYQQSLDQGLQFLIQYYNGEERAKGNILERFSAQQFPDLHSELNLSSLELGDSALYFCASSVLGLASYNEQFFGPGTRLTVL.

There are many counts of this clonotype. The CDR3 DNA sequence: TGTGCCAGCAGCTTAGTCGCGGGAGAGCACTACGAGCAGTACTTC. It translates to CASSLVAGEHYEQYF. The chain couples TRBV7-2 to TRBJ2-7; TRBD2 matches at 7 bases. Germline V gives CDR1 SGHTA, CDR2 FQGNSA. The trim removed 1 base at V and 3 bases at J, leaving 6 bases unmatched. This CDR3 is built from 15 residues.

This clonotype was observed many times. The V call is TRBV7-6, the J call TRBJ2-1; D may be TRBD2 (5 bases). The CDR3 consists of 17 residues. The V end was cut by 1 base, the J end by 1 base, with 14 bases between. Looked up from germline, CDR1 is SGHVS and CDR2 is FNYEAQ. The CDR3 sequence is CASSLGTGGPSYNEQFF. Here the CDR3 DNA reads TGTGCCAGCAGCTTAGGTACTGGCGGGCCTTCCTACAATGAGCAGTTCTTC.

Of note for this clonotype: One junction end disagrees with the germline gene, perhaps due to a read error. The chain recombines TRBV19 with TRBJ1-1, with 9 bases identical to TRBD1. CDR1 is LNHDA and CDR2 is SQIVND in the germline V gene (reference sequence). The CDR3 contains 14 residues. CDR3 coding DNA: TGTGCCAGTAGTTTCGGGACAGGGAACGCTGAAGCTTTCTTT. It translates to CASSFGTGNAEAFF.

This clonotype was counted ten times or more. V gene TRBV2 combines with J gene TRBJ2-3, with a weak D call TRBD2 (5 bases). This CDR3 comprises 13 residues. Trimming took off 4 bases at V and 5 bases at J, with 10 bases between the two ends. The V gene's germline CDR1 is SNHLY and CDR2 FYNNEI. CDR3 sequence reads: CASSGYEGDTQYF. In DNA, the CDR3 is TGTGCCAGCAGTGGGTATGAGGGAGATACGCAGTATTTT.

This clonotype appeared many times. The CDR3 bases are TGTGCCAGCAGCCAACAGGGTTCCACTGAAGCTTTCTTT. The encoded protein is CASSQQGSTEAFF. V gene TRBV3-1 combines with J gene TRBJ1-1, with D possibly TRBD1 on 5 matching bases. The CDR3 is 13 residues long. V was clipped by 2 bases and J by 4 bases, with 8 bases between them. Germline V lookup: CDR1 LGHDT, CDR2 YNNKEL (reference sequence).

The CDR3 spells CASSPQPGLGSSGANVLTF. The CDR3 nucleotides read TGTGCCAGCAGTCCACAGCCGGGACTAGGAAGCTCTGGGGCCAACGTCCTGACTTTC. The chain combines TRBV6-1 with TRBJ2-6; 8 bases fit TRBD2. V lost 5 bases and J lost 0; bases outside the gene matches: 12. The germline V gene encodes CDR1 MNHNS and CDR2 SASEGT. The CDR3 is made up of 19 amino acids.

Comment on this clonotype: One junction end does not reproduce the germline sequence, and a read error may be involved. The V call is TRBV7-7, the J call TRBJ2-1; 8 bases are shared with TRBD1. Per the germline V gene, CDR1 is SSHAT and CDR2 is FNYEAQ (reference sequence). There are 14 residues in the CDR3. The CDR3 loop is CASSQEQGVGEQFF. CDR3 nucleotides: TGTGCTAGCAGCCAAGAACAGGGGGTGGGTGAGCAGTTCTTC. The whole variable domain, filled in from reference TRBV7-7 and TRBJ2-1, reads GAGVSQSPRYKVTKRGQDVTLRCDPISSHATLYWYQQALGQGPEFLTYFNYEAQPDKSGLPSDRFSAERPEGSISTLTIQRTEQRDSAMYRCASSQEQGVGEQFFGPGTRLTVL.

Ten or more counts support this clonotype. J is TRBJ1-2 and V is TRBV30, with D maybe TRBD1 (6 bases). This CDR3 has 14 amino acids. Trimming took 0 bases from V and 5 from J, leaving 13 bases between them. Germline lookup yields CDR1 GTSNPN and CDR2 SVGIG (reference sequence). The CDR3 here is CAWSVHGRGYGYTF. The CDR3 nucleotides read TGTGCCTGGAGTGTCCACGGCAGGGGATATGGCTACACCTTC.